Listed below are T cell receptor beta chains from one sample, sequenced in a study of cytomegalovirus exposure and HLA in healthy donors. Measured with immunoSEQ multiplex PCR; TCRdb has only the in-frame clones, and not every one. The data show 160,000 or so clones, roughly 83% seen once. Sequences were obtained from PBMCs. The origin of the receptors is a woman aged 18-29 years in good health and CMV-seronegative. Each CDR3 is given with its conserved first and last residue. The D gene is left open where the match is weak. Where a row states a size, it is once, few, many or the class of an expanded clone; other rows omit it.

clone_size j_call d_call v_call cdr3_nt cdr3_aa
NA TRBJ2-1 TRBD2 TRBV9 TGTGCCAGCAGCCCGGAGGCGGGACTAGGAAATTTCAATGAGCAGTTCTTC CASSPEAGLGNFNEQFF
NA TRBJ1-2 NA TRBV19 TGTGCCAGTAGGACTAGGATCAACTATGGCTACACCTTC CASRTRINYGYTF
NA TRBJ2-7 NA TRBV27 TGTGCCAGCAGGGAGAAGACTAGTCAGAGAAACGAGCAGTACTTC CASREKTSQRNEQYF
NA TRBJ1-1 NA TRBV28 TGTGCCAGCAGCTTGGTTCTGACAGCGATGAACACTGAAGCTTTCTTT CASSLVLTAMNTEAFF
NA TRBJ2-3 TRBD2 TRBV14 TGTGCCAGCAGCCGTCAACATGCCGGGACTAGAGATACGCAGTATTTT CASSRQHAGTRDTQYF
NA TRBJ2-2 NA TRBV5-6 TGTGCCAGCAGCTTCACGGGGTCCGGGGAGCTGTTTTTT CASSFTGSGELFF
NA TRBJ2-4 NA TRBV6-1 TGTGCCAGCAGTGATCCAGGGTATTTGGCCAAAAACATTCAGTACTTC CASSDPGYLAKNIQYF
once TRBJ2-2 NA TRBV7-9 TGTGCCAGCAGCTTAGCTACGGGGAACACCGGGGAGCTGTTTTTT CASSLATGNTGELFF
NA TRBJ1-1 NA TRBV27 TGTGCCAGCAGTTTCCAGCGTCAGGGTCCGGCTTTCTTT CASSFQRQGPAFF
NA TRBJ1-6 NA TRBV7-9 TGTGCCAGCAGCTTACAGGGGAATTCACCCCTCCACTTT CASSLQGNSPLHF
NA TRBJ1-1 NA TRBV19 TGTGCCAGTAGTATGAGGGCAGTCACTGAAGCTTTCTTT CASSMRAVTEAFF
NA TRBJ1-2 TRBD1 TRBV27 TGTGCCAGCAGCCTCTACAGGGGGGGCGGCTACACCTTC CASSLYRGGGYTF
NA TRBJ2-7 NA TRBV7-9 TGTTCCAGCAGCTTAGGAGTCTACGAGCAGTACTTC CSSSLGVYEQYF
NA TRBJ2-3 TRBD2 TRBV5-4 TGTGCCAGCAGCTTCCGACTAGCGGGGGGGACAGATACGCAGTATTTT CASSFRLAGGTDTQYF
NA TRBJ1-2 NA TRBV27 TGTGCCAGCAGTTCCTACAGGGATGGCTACACCTTC CASSSYRDGYTF
NA TRBJ1-5 TRBD1 TRBV7-9 TGTGCCAGCAGCTCAGAAGGGGGCGTCCCCAATCAGCCCCAGCATTTT CASSSEGGVPNQPQHF
few TRBJ1-1 NA TRBV7-9 TGTGCCAGCAGCTTATCAGGGGCAACCCACACTGAAGCTTTCTTT CASSLSGATHTEAFF
NA TRBJ2-7 TRBD2 TRBV4-1 TGCGCCAGCAGCCTCAGGACTAGCGGGGGTTACGAGCAGTACTTC CASSLRTSGGYEQYF
once TRBJ1-2 NA TRBV2 TGTGCCAGCAGCGCCGGGACAAGCTTTGGCTACACCTTC CASSAGTSFGYTF
NA TRBJ1-1 TRBD1 TRBV7-8 TGTGCCAGCAGCGCTACAGGGGGCAACACTGAAGCTTTCTTT CASSATGGNTEAFF
NA TRBJ2-5 NA TRBV6-5 TGTGCCAGCAGTCCCCTAGAAATGGAGACCCAGTACTTC CASSPLEMETQYF
NA TRBJ2-7 TRBD2 TRBV15 TGTGCCACCAGCAGCGGGGGGTACCCCTACGAGCAGTACTTC CATSSGGYPYEQYF
NA TRBJ1-6 NA TRBV5-1 TGCGCCAGCAGCTCCGACACGAATTCACCCCTCCACTTT CASSSDTNSPLHF
NA TRBJ1-1 NA TRBV10-3 TGTGCCATCAGGGCCGGGGGGGGGAATGAAGCTTTCTTT CAIRAGGGNEAFF
NA TRBJ1-5 NA TRBV5-8 TGTGCCAGTAGAGGAAGTCTCGTTGCGTCAAGCAATCAGCCCCAGCATTTT CASRGSLVASSNQPQHF
NA TRBJ2-5 NA TRBV6-6 TGTGCCAGCACGGCAAATCTAGCGGAGACCCAGTACTTC CASTANLAETQYF
NA TRBJ1-2 NA TRBV2 TGTGCCAGCAGTGTGTACAGATATGGCTACACCTTC CASSVYRYGYTF
NA TRBJ2-1 TRBD2 TRBV7-9 TGTGCCAGCAGCCCCTTAGCGGGGGGGCTGAGTGAGCAGTTCTTC CASSPLAGGLSEQFF
NA TRBJ1-2 NA TRBV19 TGTGCCAGTAGTCGACAGAAGAACTATGGCTACACCTTC CASSRQKNYGYTF
once TRBJ2-7 TRBD2 TRBV27 TGTGCCAGCAGTTTAACTAGCGGGGGGTACGAGCAGTACTTC CASSLTSGGYEQYF
NA TRBJ2-1 TRBD2 TRBV6-5 TGTGCCAGCAGTCGGGGACTAGCGGGGTACAATGAGCAGTTCTTC CASSRGLAGYNEQFF
NA TRBJ1-1 NA TRBV19 TGTGCCAGTAGGACACACGTGAACACTGAAGCTTTCTTT CASRTHVNTEAFF
NA TRBJ1-4 NA TRBV6-5 TGTGCCAGCAGTTACGGAGGACCACCGGGTGAAAAACTGTTTTTT CASSYGGPPGEKLFF
NA TRBJ2-1 NA TRBV7-8 TGTGCCAGCAGGCCCGCTAGACTAAGCTCCTACAATGAGCAGTTCTTC CASRPARLSSYNEQFF
NA TRBJ1-1 TRBD1 TRBV23-1 TGCGCCAGCAGTCAATCGCCAACCACAGGGGAAGTTAACACTGAAGCTTTCTTT CASSQSPTTGEVNTEAFF
NA TRBJ1-2 NA TRBV6-5 TGTGCCAGCAGTTACTCGAGAGACTATGGCTACACCTTC CASSYSRDYGYTF
NA TRBJ2-3 NA TRBV19 TGTGCCAGCTCGGGTCCCCGGGATTCGGTGGCAGATACGCAGTATTTT CASSGPRDSVADTQYF
NA TRBJ2-7 NA TRBV21-1 TGTGCCAGCAGTTCATCGCCGGGAGAAGAATACGAGCAGTACTTC CASSSSPGEEYEQYF
once TRBJ1-5 NA TRBV28 TGTGCCAGCTCCCACCGCCTGAGCCGGGGGGATCAGCCCCAGCATTTT CASSHRLSRGDQPQHF
NA TRBJ2-7 NA TRBV2 TGTGCCAGCAGTGAAACACGACAAAACTACGAGCAGTACTTC CASSETRQNYEQYF
NA TRBJ1-1 NA TRBV27 TGTGCCAGCAGTTTGAAAGGCGCTTCTACAGATAGAGCTTTCTTT CASSLKGASTDRAFF
once TRBJ2-3 TRBD1 TRBV4-1 TGCGCCAGCAGCCTCCGGGACAGGGCAGTGGGTACGCAGTATTTT CASSLRDRAVGTQYF
NA TRBJ2-7 NA TRBV14 TGTGCCAGCAGCCTTTACAGGGACTCCTACGAGCAGTACTTC CASSLYRDSYEQYF
NA TRBJ1-4 NA TRBV5-1 TGCGCCAGCAGCGCGGGACCCGGGAAGGCTAATGAAAAACTGTTTTTT CASSAGPGKANEKLFF
once TRBJ1-2 NA TRBV6-1 TGTGCCAGCAGAGGAGGCATATATGGCTACACCTTC CASRGGIYGYTF
NA TRBJ2-7 TRBD1 TRBV6-1 TGTGCCAGCGACCTGGGACAGGGGCTAGCCGAGCAGTACTTC CASDLGQGLAEQYF
NA TRBJ1-5 NA TRBV19 TGTGCCACTGCGGATTGGAATCAGCCCCAGCATTTT CATADWNQPQHF
once TRBJ1-2 NA TRBV9 TGTGCCAGCAGCTCCTCTGGAGAGAGTGCCAACTATGGCTACACCTTC CASSSSGESANYGYTF
NA TRBJ2-3 NA TRBV10-1 TGCGCCAGCAGTGAGTCGGGGGGTTTGGGTACGCAGTATTTT CASSESGGLGTQYF
once TRBJ1-2 NA TRBV6-5 TGTGCCAGCAGTTACTCGCGCGAGACAGCCTATGGCTACACCTTC CASSYSRETAYGYTF
NA TRBJ1-1 NA TRBV11-2 TGTGCCAGCAGCCCGCAGCACAGTCGAAATACTGAAGCTTTCTTT CASSPQHSRNTEAFF
NA TRBJ1-1 TRBD1 TRBV6-5 TGTGCCAGCGGAAACCGGGACAGGGGGACTGAAGCTTTCTTT CASGNRDRGTEAFF
NA TRBJ2-7 NA TRBV7-2 TGTGCCACCCATCGGACAGGGAGGGACGAGCAGTACTTC CATHRTGRDEQYF
few TRBJ2-5 NA TRBV27 TGTGCCAGCAGTCCCCTCTATCCGGGTTCACGGGAAGAGACCCAGTACTTC CASSPLYPGSREETQYF